The 32 T cell receptor beta chains listed next were all sequenced from one sample in a study of Ad26.COV2.S vaccination and SARS-CoV-2 variants. Treatment indicated: over 15 received Ad26.COV2.S at low or high dose, single or two shots; 5 received placebo; per-sample allocation not given. Sampling was performed 63 days after the first vaccine or placebo injection. Repertoires were generated with immunoSEQ multiplex PCR, while TCRdb's copy carries only in-frame clones and drops some. The sample consists of over 400,000 clones, approximately 92% of them appearing once. Sequences were derived from peripheral blood, sampled in a trial of Ad26.COV2.S vaccine versus placebo. These receptors came from a person aged 18-65 years who received the Ad26.COV2.S COVID-19 vaccine or a placebo.

The chain carries TRBV25-1 and TRBJ1-1, with TRBD1 matching 9 bases. CDR3 length: 16 residues. Germline CDR1 is MGHDK and CDR2 is SYGVNS. With 3 bases clipped from V and 1 base from J, the junction kept 6 bases outside the gene matches. The CDR3 region has the DNA TGTGCCAGCAGTGACCCCAGACAGGGGGGGAACACTGAAGCTTTCTTT. It encodes CASSDPRQGGNTEAFF.

This clone has just one count. The CDR3 sequence is CASSQIPMIDSPFQPQHF. The CDR3 coding sequence is TGCGCCAGCAGCCAAATTCCCATGATAGACAGCCCCTTTCAGCCCCAGCATTTT. The V call is TRBV4-3, the J call TRBJ1-5, with TRBD1 as a possible D gene (5 bases). The CDR3 length is 18 residues. Germline CDR1 LGHNA, CDR2 YSLEER. V dropped 2 bases and J dropped 6 bases, with 23 bases sitting between them.

J is TRBJ1-3 and V is TRBV28; D unclear. CDR3 size: 14 residues. CDR1 MDHEN and CDR2 SYDVKM come from the germline V gene. V was cut by 8 bases and J by 4 bases, with 15 bases left in between. CDR3 sequence: CASAGRSIGNTIYF. In DNA form, the CDR3 reads TGTGCCAGCGCCGGTCGAAGTATCGGAAACACCATATATTTT.

The chain joins TRBV10-2 to TRBJ2-5, with D possibly being TRBD1 or TRBD2 (5 bases each). Germline assignment: CDR1 WSHSY and CDR2 SAAADI. Deletions cut 9 bases from V and 4 bases from J, with 15 bases between. The CDR3 spans 13 residues. The CDR3 here is CASGVGAPETQYF. The CDR3 coding sequence is TGCGCCAGTGGGGTCGGGGCACCAGAGACCCAGTACTTC.

CDR3: CASSQGLNSNQPQHF. CDR3 sequence (DNA): TGTGCCAGCAGCCAAGGTTTAAATAGCAATCAGCCCCAGCATTTT. The chain carries TRBV3-1 (or the pseudogene TRBV3-2) and TRBJ1-5, with D unresolved. The CDR3 is made up of 15 amino acids. Per germline, CDR1 LGHDT and CDR2 YNNKEL (reference sequence). Trimming took off 1 base at V and 0 bases at J, with 7 bases between the two ends.

The chain links TRBV4-1 to TRBJ1-1; D gene uncertain. In germline, CDR1 is MGHRA, CDR2 YSYEKL. Trimming left V 4 bases short and J 0 bases short, with 9 bases between. The CDR3 runs to 14 residues. CDR3 amino acids: CASSPGVMNTEAFF. CDR3 DNA: TGCGCCAGCAGCCCAGGCGTCATGAACACTGAAGCTTTCTTT.

This clone was picked up a small number of times. The chain couples TRBV7-9 to TRBJ1-2; the match to TRBD1 covers 9 bases. CDR1 and CDR2 (germline): SEHNR, FQNEAQ (reference sequence). V was pared by 3 bases and J by 7 bases, with 6 bases of the junction left unmatched. The CDR3 is made up of 14 amino acids. CDR3 nucleotide sequence: TGTGCCAGCAGCTTTGCCGGGACAGGGCCTGGCTACACCTTC. It is translated as CASSFAGTGPGYTF.

J is TRBJ1-1 and V is TRBV4-1; D is unclear. The CDR3 extends over 14 amino acids. The germline V gene has CDR1 MGHRA and CDR2 YSYEKL. V shed 3 bases and J shed 1 base, with 9 bases lying between them. The CDR3 nucleotides are TGCGCCAGCAGCCATGTGTACACGAACACTGAAGCTTTCTTT. As protein: CASSHVYTNTEAFF.

CDR3 in amino acids: CASSSRQGAFTDTQYF. The DNA of the CDR3 is TGCGCCAGCAGCTCTCGACAGGGGGCTTTCACAGATACGCAGTATTTT. The rearrangement joins TRBV5-1 to TRBJ2-3; TRBD1 matches at 10 bases. The CDR3 is made up of 16 amino acids. Germline V CDR1 and CDR2: SGHRS, YFSETQ. The ends lost 3 bases at V and 2 bases at J; junction bases unmatched: 6.

This clone was seen only a few times. This rearrangement joins TRBV12-3 or TRBV12-4 to TRBJ1-1; D remains unclear. Between the trimmed V and J ends, which lost 2 bases and 8 bases, there was a span of 9 bases. The CDR3 is made up of 12 amino acids. The CDR3 nucleotides read TGTGCCAGCAGTTTATCTGGAAAAGAAGCTTTCTTT. This gives the protein CASSLSGKEAFF.

V is TRBV14 and J is TRBJ2-6; 7 nucleotides agree with TRBD1. The CDR3 runs 18 residues. The trim removed 3 bases at V and 1 base at J, leaving 9 bases unmatched. Germline lookup yields CDR1 SGHDN and CDR2 FVKESK. The CDR3 loop reads CASSHPGQLLSGANVLTF. The CDR3 nucleotides read TGTGCCAGCAGCCATCCGGGACAGCTTCTTTCTGGGGCCAACGTCCTGACTTTC.

The chain recombines TRBV6-5 with TRBJ1-1, with TRBD1 matching over 7 bases. The ends lost 9 bases at V and 0 bases at J; junction bases unmatched: 4. The CDR3 is made up of 13 amino acids. CDR1 is MNHEY, CDR2 SVGAGI, per germline. The DNA of the CDR3 is TGTGCCAGATCGGGACAGTTGAACACTGAAGCTTTCTTT. This encodes CARSGQLNTEAFF.

The chain recombines TRBV27 with TRBJ2-1, with TRBD2 matching over 9 bases. J was trimmed by 9 bases and V by 3 bases; bases with no gene match: 9. Per the germline V gene, CDR1 is MNHEY and CDR2 is SMNVEV (reference sequence). The CDR3 spans 15 residues. Written as DNA, the CDR3 is TGTGCCAGCAGTTTGTCTGCGGGGGGGCATGGTGAGCAGTTCTTC. It translates to CASSLSAGGHGEQFF.

In the case of this clone: The sample has other DNA sequences that encode this CDR3 too. The rearrangement links TRBV30 to TRBJ2-7; D remains ambiguous. CDR1 and CDR2 (germline): GTSNPN, SVGIG (reference sequence). CDR3 length: 12 amino acids. V shed 0 bases and J shed 4 bases, with 7 bases lying between them. The CDR3 reads CAWSVLGYEQYF. CDR3 nucleotide sequence: TGTGCCTGGAGTGTACTCGGATACGAGCAGTACTTC.

The gene calls are TRBV12-3 or TRBV12-4 and TRBJ1-5; D is undetermined. The CDR3 is 13 amino acids. The V and J ends lost 6 bases and 5 bases respectively, with 11 bases between them. CDR3 coding DNA: TGTGCCAGCAGCCAAGGACGATATCAGCCCCAGCATTTT. Translation gives CASSQGRYQPQHF.

The chain employs TRBV30 and TRBJ1-1, with D possibly matching TRBD1 (5 bases). The CDR3 totals 15 residues. Germline V CDR1 and CDR2: GTSNPN, SVGIG (reference sequence). V was trimmed by 2 bases and J by 1 base, leaving 14 bases between them. The CDR3 reads CAWSFGSGTNTEAFF. For the CDR3, the DNA is TGTGCCTGGAGTTTTGGCTCCGGGACGAACACTGAAGCTTTCTTT.

On this clone: A much larger clone differs from this one at a single base, so this may be a read error. The rearrangement links TRBV28 to TRBJ2-3; TRBD2 agrees at 11 bases. CDR3 length: 14 amino acids. With V trimmed by 5 bases and J by 3 bases, 1 base remained unmatched. CDR1 is MDHEN, CDR2 SYDVKM, per germline. The DNA for the CDR3 is TGTGCCAGCAGTCCTAGCGGGGGGACAGATACGCAGTATTTT. Protein: CASSPSGGTDTQYF. The variable domain in full, completed from reference TRBV28 and TRBJ2-3, reads DVKVTQSSRYLVKRTGEKVFLECVQDMDHENMFWYRQDPGLGLRLIYFSYDVKMKEKGDIPEGYSVSREKKERFSLILESASTNQTSMYLCASSPSGGTDTQYFGPGTRLTVL.

The CDR3: CASFAGTVNTGELFF. The DNA for the CDR3 is TGTGCCAGCTTTGCCGGGACAGTGAACACCGGGGAGCTGTTTTTT. The chain joins TRBV2 to TRBJ2-2, with TRBD1 matching 7 bases. The CDR3 is 15 amino acids. The V segment lost 8 bases and the J segment 1 base; nucleotides outside the gene matches: 7. The V gene's germline CDR1 is SNHLY and CDR2 FYNNEI.

The chain is built from TRBV19 and TRBJ1-1; D may be TRBD1 (6 bases). Deletions cut 4 bases from V and 1 base from J, with 10 bases between. Germline V gives CDR1 LNHDA, CDR2 SQIVND (reference sequence). The CDR3 is made up of 14 amino acids. CDR3 nucleotides: TGTGCCAGTAGTACCTCGGGACAGAACACTGAAGCTTTCTTT. This gives the protein CASSTSGQNTEAFF.

The chain recombines TRBV7-9 with TRBJ2-7; 10 bases match TRBD1. The CDR3 is made up of 13 amino acids. V lost 5 bases and J lost 7; bases outside the gene matches: 5. Germline V gene lookup returns CDR1 SEHNR and CDR2 FQNEAQ (reference sequence). This chain's CDR3 is CASSRQGAGEQYF. The CDR3 nucleotides read TGTGCCAGCAGCCGACAGGGGGCTGGAGAGCAGTACTTC. The full variable domain, its missing parts supplied by reference TRBV7-9 and TRBJ2-7, is DTGVSQNPRHKITKRGQNVTFRCDPISEHNRLYWYRQTLGQGPEFLTYFQNEAQLEKSRLLSDRFSAERPKGSFSTLEIQRTEQGDSAMYLCASSRQGAGEQYFGPGTRLTVT.

CDR3 loop: CASSGGAGTVSYEQYF. The CDR3, as DNA: TGCGCCAGCAGCGGGGGGGCCGGGACAGTCTCCTACGAGCAGTACTTC. The chain recombines TRBV5-1 with TRBJ2-7, with D perhaps being TRBD1 or TRBD2 (7 bases each). In germline, CDR1 is SGHRS, CDR2 YFSETQ. CDR3 length equals 16 residues. V gave up 4 bases and J gave up 0 bases, with 17 bases separating them.

V is TRBV27 and J is TRBJ2-1; D may be TRBD2 (6 bases). Germline V CDR1 and CDR2: MNHEY, SMNVEV (reference sequence). Trimming removed 2 bases from V and 3 bases from J, with 8 bases in between. The CDR3 contains 14 residues. CDR3 in amino acids: CASSLAGNYNEQFF. Here the CDR3 DNA reads TGTGCCAGCAGTTTAGCGGGGAACTACAATGAGCAGTTCTTC.

The chain couples TRBV6-2 or TRBV6-3 to TRBJ2-3; no firm D call. CDR1 and CDR2 from the germline V gene are MNHEY and SVGEGT. Trimming pared 6 bases from V and 2 bases from J, leaving 6 bases between. This CDR3 is 12 amino acids long. The CDR3 is CASSITTDTQYF. In DNA form, the CDR3 reads TGTGCCAGCAGCATTACCACAGATACGCAGTATTTT.

This clone was recorded only once. The chain is built from TRBV27 and TRBJ1-2, with TRBD1 as a possible D gene (6 bases). V shed 3 bases and J shed 8 bases, with 13 bases lying between them. Germline CDR1 reads MNHEY; CDR2 reads SMNVEV (reference sequence). The CDR3 spans 13 residues. The CDR3: CASSLKGGRGYTF. The DNA for the CDR3 is TGTGCCAGCAGTTTGAAAGGGGGTAGAGGCTACACCTTC.

This chain links TRBV30 with TRBJ1-2; tentative D call: TRBD1 (6 bases). The CDR3 is made up of 11 amino acids. In germline, CDR1 is GTSNPN, CDR2 SVGIG (reference sequence). The V end lost 4 bases, the J end lost 7 bases, and 10 bases lay between the germline ends. CDR3 residues: CAWKPGVGYTF. The CDR3 bases are TGTGCCTGGAAACCAGGGGTTGGCTACACCTTC.

The chain joins TRBV7-8 to TRBJ2-5; TRBD2 matches at 13 bases. CDR3 length: 18 residues. V was clipped by 4 bases and J by 1 base; unmatched bases: 9. Germline CDR1 reads SGHVS; CDR2 reads FQNEAQ. The CDR3 protein is CASSSWTSGGWAQETQYF. CDR3 sequence (DNA): TGTGCCAGCAGCTCTTGGACTAGCGGGGGATGGGCCCAAGAGACCCAGTACTTC.

This clone was observed a single time. The genes are TRBV4-3 and TRBJ1-1; D ambiguous. The germline CDR1 and CDR2 sequences are LGHNA and YSLEER. CDR3 length: 15 residues. V gave up 1 base and J gave up 2 bases, with 11 bases separating them. The CDR3 coding sequence is TGCGCCAGCAGCCAAGGATACAACTTCAACACTGAAGCTTTCTTT. The encoded protein is CASSQGYNFNTEAFF.

The chain links TRBV2 to TRBJ2-7; TRBD2 aligns across 9 bases. CDR1 and CDR2 (germline): SNHLY, FYNNEI. The ends lost 11 bases at V and 4 bases at J; junction bases unmatched: 15. This CDR3 spans 15 amino acids. The CDR3 protein is CAGTVTAGGPYEQYF. As DNA, the CDR3 is TGTGCCGGCACCGTAACGGCGGGGGGGCCGTACGAGCAGTACTTC. Full variable domain (missing parts from reference TRBV2 and TRBJ2-7): EPEVTQTPSHQVTQMGQEVILRCVPISNHLYFYWYRQILGQKVEFLVSFYNNEISEKSEIFDDQFSVERPDGSNFTLKIRSTKLEDSAMYFCAGTVTAGGPYEQYFGPGTRLTVT.

The chain is built from TRBV7-2 and TRBJ2-5; 7 positions agree with TRBD2. Trimming removed 4 bases from V and 1 base from J; junction bases left unmatched: 12. This CDR3 has 17 amino acids. CDR1 SGHTA and CDR2 FQGNSA come from the germline V gene. The CDR3 here is CASSSHPPGTTQETQYF. In DNA form, the CDR3 reads TGTGCCAGCAGCTCTCACCCACCCGGGACTACCCAAGAGACCCAGTACTTC.

This sequence joins TRBV18 and TRBJ1-2; D is undetermined. V was clipped by 2 bases and J by 2 bases, with 12 bases between them. Germline CDR1 and CDR2: KGHSH and LQKENI. The CDR3 is 15 residues long. CDR3 coding DNA: TGTGCCAGCTCACCAAACCCCGAATGGAACTATGGCTACACCTTC. It encodes CASSPNPEWNYGYTF.

This chain joins TRBV6-5 and TRBJ2-5; possible D gene TRBD1, 6 bases. Trimming shortened V by 6 bases and J by 4 bases, and 15 bases separated the two germline ends. This CDR3 spans 14 amino acids. Per the germline V gene, CDR1 is MNHEY and CDR2 is SVGAGI. The CDR3 sequence: CASRDTGTRETQYF. The CDR3 nucleotides read TGTGCCAGCAGGGACACAGGGACGAGAGAGACCCAGTACTTC.

This clone has a single count. The CDR3 sequence is CASSAPSGGGYEQYF. The DNA for the CDR3 is TGTGCCAGCAGCGCCCCAAGTGGGGGGGGCTACGAGCAGTACTTC. J is TRBJ2-7 and V is TRBV5-4; 7 nucleotides align to TRBD2. Germline lookup yields CDR1 SGHNT and CDR2 YYREEE (reference sequence). The CDR3 loop spans 15 amino acids. The J segment lost 3 bases and the V segment lost 4 bases, leaving 10 bases of the junction unmatched.